This entry describes one TCR beta chain. No antigen is known for it. Possible read error: a much larger clone is one base away. The source of the sample is a study of regulatory T cells in long-lasting Graves disease. Across the whole study: Graves' cases, newly diagnosed, had used antithyroid drugs under 3 months. Study-wide results and caveats: Researchers examined only peripheral blood and not thyroid tissue.

Looked up from germline, CDR1 is SGHAT and CDR2 is FQNNGV. V was clipped by 1 base and J by 7 bases, with 16 bases between them. The CDR3 has 15 amino acids. Construction of the TCR beta libraries employed iRepertoire HTBI primers in conjunction with Arm-PCR of CDR3 regions. Each CDR3 protein gets one entry after TCRdb re-called the multiplex PCR reads with MiXCR. Of around 480,000 distinct CDR3 sequences in the sample, 15% to 20% are singletons; the top ten hold just under 25%. The time point was: newly diagnosed GD, antithyroid drugs for less than 3 months. PBMC RNA was the source of the TCR library. Into tubes containing EDTA, 7.5 to 9.5 milliliters of peripheral blood were drawn. These data were likewise used in another study, on T cells in Graves' hyperthyroidism and ophthalmopathy.

The sequence came from a woman aged 35 to 60 with Graves disease. The sequences come from peripheral blood mononuclear cells (PBMCs), collected at new diagnosis, from a patient treated with antithyroid drugs. The J gene is TRBJ2-5, the V gene TRBV11-2, with D uncertain. CDR3 loop: CASSLAGGNRVTQYF. The CDR3 region has the DNA TGTGCCAGCAGCTTAGCGGGTGGAAATAGGGTGACCCAGTACTTC.